The 19 T cell receptor beta chains below come from one sample, sequenced in a study of beta chain features in type 1 diabetes. All of the isolated RNA was reverse transcribed, so expressed TCRB transcripts were sequenced. Some clones are missing from TCRdb's copy, which holds only in-frame ones; the method was immunoSEQ multiplex PCR. Altogether more than 300,000 clones are present, about 15% being singletons, with the ten largest covering under 0.02%. The sample taken for sequencing was naive CD4+ T cells from blood. The receptors were gathered from a woman younger than 30 in good health.

There are a few counts of this clone. The chain recombines TRBV14 with TRBJ2-7, with TRBD1 identical over 8 bases. The germline gives CDR1 SGHDN, CDR2 FVKESK. After removal of 4 bases from V and 5 bases from J, the junction contained 10 bases not matched to a gene. This CDR3 spans 15 amino acids. CDR3 loop: CASSLRTGQSDEQYF. For the CDR3, the DNA is TGTGCCAGCAGCCTACGGACAGGGCAAAGCGACGAGCAGTACTTC.

This clone was recorded a few times. The chain is built from TRBV30 and TRBJ1-5; a possible D gene is TRBD1 (5 bases). Per the germline V gene, CDR1 is GTSNPN and CDR2 is SVGIG (reference sequence). V lost 1 base and J 10 bases, leaving 23 bases between the germline ends. CDR3 length equals 16 residues. CDR3 nucleotides: TGTGCCTGGAGTGGGGAGGCGACTCCTGCTAGGGGACCCCAGCATTTT. Residues: CAWSGEATPARGPQHF.

The rearrangement uses TRBV30 and TRBJ2-7; TRBD1 agrees at 10 bases. J gave up 7 bases and V 2 bases, and 11 bases lay outside the gene matches. The CDR3 is 15 residues long. Germline values: CDR1 GTSNPN, CDR2 SVGIG (reference sequence). The CDR3 is CAWSLSTGGAVEQYF. The CDR3 DNA follows: TGTGCCTGGAGTCTCTCGACAGGGGGCGCAGTTGAGCAGTACTTC.

This chain links TRBV9 with TRBJ2-3; possibly TRBD1 for D (5 bases). The germline V gene has CDR1 SGDLS and CDR2 YYNGEE. Trimming pared 4 bases from V and 6 bases from J, leaving 15 bases between. This CDR3 is built from 14 residues. This CDR3 reads CASSPTTGSDTQYF. The CDR3 nucleotides read TGTGCCAGCAGCCCGACCACAGGCTCGGATACGCAGTATTTT.

This chain joins TRBV28 and TRBJ2-6; a weak D match, TRBD1 (5 bases). Trimming shortened V by 6 bases and J by 0 bases, and 15 bases separated the two germline ends. This CDR3 is built from 17 residues. Per germline, CDR1 MDHEN and CDR2 SYDVKM. The CDR3, as DNA: TGTGCCAGCAGCTCAGGGCAGGCGCTCTCTGGGGCCAACGTCCTGACTTTC. This codes for CASSSGQALSGANVLTF.

The gene calls are TRBV28 and TRBJ1-5, with 8 bases fitting TRBD1. Germline assignment: CDR1 MDHEN and CDR2 SYDVKM. After removal of 2 bases from V and 6 bases from J, the junction contained 9 bases not matched to a gene. The CDR3 consists of 16 residues. The CDR3 sequence: CASSLMGQGAVQPQHF. DNA of the CDR3: TGTGCCAGCAGTTTAATGGGGCAGGGGGCAGTTCAGCCCCAGCATTTT.

This clone occurred a few times. The rearrangement uses TRBV4-2 and TRBJ2-1; 11 bases fit TRBD2. V shed 2 bases and J 0 bases; nucleotides not matched to a gene: 9. CDR1 is LGHNA, CDR2 YNFKEQ, per germline. The CDR3 runs to 19 residues. CDR3 region: CASSQRGLAETSSYNEQFF. The CDR3 DNA is TGTGCCAGCAGCCAACGGGGACTAGCGGAGACCTCCTCCTACAATGAGCAGTTCTTC.

The chain links TRBV29-1 to TRBJ1-1; TRBD1 agrees at 7 bases. The CDR3 has 12 residues. The germline CDR1 and CDR2 sequences are SQVTM and ANQGSEA. V trimming: 7 bases; J trimming: 4 bases; junction bases outside the gene matches: 6. The CDR3 sequence: CSAHSGGTEAFF. The CDR3 nucleotides are TGCAGCGCTCACTCAGGGGGCACTGAAGCTTTCTTT.

This clone was detected only a few times. The rearrangement uses TRBV6-4 and TRBJ1-1; D may be TRBD1 (6 bases). Germline lookup yields CDR1 MRHNA and CDR2 SNTAGT. The V and J ends lost 6 bases and 4 bases respectively, with 12 bases between them. The length of the CDR3 is 13 residues. This CDR3 is CASREQGITEAFF. The DNA of the CDR3 is TGTGCCAGCAGGGAACAGGGAATCACTGAAGCTTTCTTT.

This chain uses TRBV5-1 with TRBJ2-3; D is perhaps TRBD2 (5 bases). The V end was cut by 4 bases, the J end by 4 bases, with 13 bases between. Germline assignment: CDR1 SGHRS and CDR2 YFSETQ. CDR3 length: 14 amino acids. CDR3 loop: CASSEGVRPDTQYF. The CDR3 coding sequence is TGCGCCAGCAGCGAGGGAGTGCGTCCAGATACGCAGTATTTT.

The chain uses TRBV18 and TRBJ2-1; perhaps TRBD2 as D (5 bases). Germline V lookup: CDR1 KGHSH, CDR2 LQKENI. The CDR3 runs 13 residues. Between the trimmed V and J ends, which lost 1 base and 12 bases, there was a span of 13 bases. As DNA, the CDR3 is TGTGCCAGCTCACCACAGGACTCGATTGGGCAGTTCTTC. Amino acids: CASSPQDSIGQFF.

The chain combines TRBV9 with TRBJ2-1, with TRBD2 matching over 11 bases. The V gene's germline CDR1 is SGDLS and CDR2 YYNGEE. The CDR3 consists of 19 residues. The V segment lost 7 bases and the J segment 7 bases; nucleotides outside the gene matches: 22. CDR3 amino acids: CASGFSGTSGPLPGNEQFF. CDR3 nucleotide sequence: TGTGCCAGCGGGTTCTCCGGGACTAGCGGACCTCTCCCCGGGAATGAGCAGTTCTTC.

This chain links TRBV11-2 with TRBJ1-4; TRBD1 aligns across 7 bases. V dropped 4 bases and J dropped 7; count of bases not matched to a gene: 3. This CDR3 is built from 13 residues. Germline V CDR1 and CDR2: SGHAT, FQNNGV. CDR3 bases: TGTGCCAGCAGCTCTGACAGGGTTGAAAAACTGTTTTTT. This sequence encodes CASSSDRVEKLFF. Full variable domain (outside the CDR3, taken from reference TRBV11-2 and TRBJ1-4): EAGVAQSPRYKIIEKRQSVAFWCNPISGHATLYWYQQILGQGPKLLIQFQNNGVVDDSQLPKDRFSAERLKGVDSTLKIQPAKLEDSAVYLCASSSDRVEKLFFGSGTQLSVL.

This clone occurred a few times. The chain employs TRBV10-3 and TRBJ2-1; 9 nucleotides match TRBD1. This CDR3 comprises 17 residues. Germline CDR1 reads ENHRY; CDR2 reads SYGVKD. Losses at the gene ends were 0 bases for V and 2 bases for J; bases not matched to a gene: 5. The CDR3 reads CAISESNRGLAYNEQFF. In DNA, the CDR3 is TGTGCCATCAGTGAGTCGAACAGGGGGCTTGCCTACAATGAGCAGTTCTTC.

The V and J genes are TRBV29-1 and TRBJ1-2; 7 nucleotides match TRBD1. The CDR3 totals 12 residues. Germline values: CDR1 SQVTM, CDR2 ANQGSEA. Here the CDR3 DNA reads TGCAGGGCTGAAGGGGACAGCTATGGCTACACCTTC. Translated: CRAEGDSYGYTF. Full variable domain (outside the CDR3, taken from reference TRBV29-1 and TRBJ1-2): SAVISQKPSRDICQRGTSLTIQCQVDSQVTMMFWYRQQPGQSLTLIATANQGSEATYESGFVIDKFPISRPNLTFSTLTVSNMSPEDSSIYLCRAEGDSYGYTFGSGTRLTVV.

V and J are TRBV5-1 and TRBJ2-7; perhaps TRBD1 as D (6 bases). This CDR3 comprises 14 residues. Trimming left V 2 bases short and J 4 bases short, with 13 bases between. CDR1 is SGHRS and CDR2 is YFSETQ in the germline V gene. The CDR3 sequence: CASSLGQQYYEQYF. CDR3 nucleotide sequence: TGCGCCAGCAGCTTAGGACAGCAGTATTACGAGCAGTACTTC.

The rearrangement uses TRBV29-1 and TRBJ2-5; 7 positions agree with TRBD1. The length of the CDR3 is 14 residues. V shed 5 bases, J shed 9 bases, and the junction held 15 bases outside the gene matches. Germline CDR1 is SQVTM and CDR2 is ANQGSEA. The CDR3 here is CSVPTGWDSMSQYF. For the CDR3, the DNA is TGCAGCGTTCCGACCGGGTGGGACAGCATGTCCCAGTACTTC.

The rearrangement links TRBV29-1 to TRBJ2-3; 9 bases map to TRBD2. The CDR3 extends over 15 amino acids. Trimming cost V 7 bases and J 6 bases; bases outside gene matches: 14. CDR1 and CDR2 (germline): SQVTM, ANQGSEA. The CDR3 sequence is CSAKPGLAIWDTQYF. The CDR3 bases are TGCAGCGCAAAACCGGGACTAGCAATTTGGGATACGCAGTATTTT.

This clone has just a few counts. This rearrangement joins TRBV28 to TRBJ2-1; TRBD2 agrees at 8 bases. CDR1 MDHEN and CDR2 SYDVKM come from the germline V gene. After removal of 6 bases from V and 7 bases from J, the junction contained 17 bases not matched to a gene. CDR3 length: 17 amino acids. The CDR3: CASRGGSSGSRMNEQFF. The CDR3 DNA reads TGTGCCAGCAGGGGCGGATCGAGCGGGAGTAGGATGAATGAGCAGTTCTTC.